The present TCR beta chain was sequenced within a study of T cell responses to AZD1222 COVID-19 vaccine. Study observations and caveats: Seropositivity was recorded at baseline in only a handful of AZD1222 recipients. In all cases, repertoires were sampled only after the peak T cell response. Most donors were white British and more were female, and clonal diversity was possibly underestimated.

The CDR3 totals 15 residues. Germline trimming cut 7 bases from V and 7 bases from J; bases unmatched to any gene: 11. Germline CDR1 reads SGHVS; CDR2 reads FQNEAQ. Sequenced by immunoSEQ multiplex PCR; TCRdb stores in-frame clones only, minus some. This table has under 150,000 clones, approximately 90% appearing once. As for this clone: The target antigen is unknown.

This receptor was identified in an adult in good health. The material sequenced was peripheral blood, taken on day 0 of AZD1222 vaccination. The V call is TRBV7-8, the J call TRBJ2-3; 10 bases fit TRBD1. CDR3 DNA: TGTGCCAGCAACCCGACAGGGGGCTTATGGTATACGCAGTATTTT. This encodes CASNPTGGLWYTQYF.